The 15 T cell receptor beta chains below come from one sample, sequenced in a study of spatial heterogeneity in lung cancer. Indicated time point: sample taken at primary tumor resection. TCRdb processed the 5' RACE reads anew with MiXCR; each CDR3 protein has one entry. Counted here are 12,000 or so distinct CDR3 sequences, 10% to 15% occurring once; the ten biggest clones make up approximately 37%. Antigens of these TCRs are unknown. Whole-study findings and limits: Expanded alpha and beta TCR counts within tumors tracked tumor mutation counts.

Sequencing used lung tumor tissue, obtained at surgery. Every receptor here comes from a male donor with early-stage non-small cell lung cancer.

With respect to this clonotype: This clone may be a read error of a much larger clone one base away. The V gene is TRBV20-1, the J gene TRBJ1-4; the D is unclear. The V end lost 5 bases, the J end lost 9 bases, and 16 bases lay between the germline ends. The germline CDR1 and CDR2 sequences are DFQATT and SNEGSKA (reference sequence). CDR3 length equals 13 residues. CDR3 coding DNA: TGCAGTGCTCCGCGGGGAATAGAGCAAAAACTGTTTTTT. The encoded protein is CSAPRGIEQKLFF.

In this sample, this clonotype turned up a few times. The rearrangement links TRBV6-2 or TRBV6-3 to TRBJ2-5; unclear D gene. This CDR3 has 13 amino acids. Deletions cut 5 bases from V and 4 bases from J, with 11 bases between. Per the germline V gene, CDR1 is MNHEY and CDR2 is SVGEGT. The CDR3 DNA is TGTGCCAGCAGTCGGCAGGCCTCAGAGACCCAGTACTTC. Protein sequence: CASSRQASETQYF.

A few counts support this clonotype. The genes are TRBV5-4 and TRBJ2-1, with a tentative D call TRBD1 (5 bases). There are 15 residues in the CDR3. Germline-derived CDR1 and CDR2 are SGHNT and YYREEE (reference sequence). Trimming pared 7 bases from V and 1 base from J, leaving 15 bases between. CDR3 sequence: CASRPGQFSYNEQFF. As DNA, the CDR3 is TGTGCCAGCCGACCCGGACAATTTTCCTACAATGAGCAGTTCTTC.

This clonotype was detected many times. The chain links TRBV7-2 to TRBJ1-3; tentatively, D is TRBD1 (6 bases). Looked up from germline, CDR1 is SGHTA and CDR2 is FQGNSA. V was pared by 2 bases and J by 2 bases, with 10 bases between. There are 15 residues in the CDR3. The CDR3 sequence is CASSLLRGTGNTIYF. DNA for the CDR3: TGTGCCAGCAGCTTACTAAGGGGGACTGGAAACACCATATATTTT.

This clonotype was seen ten or more times. This chain uses TRBV19 with TRBJ2-7, with 13 bases that match TRBD2. Germline trimming cut 4 bases from V and 2 bases from J; bases unmatched to any gene: 2. The CDR3 covers 15 residues. Germline V gene lookup returns CDR1 LNHDA and CDR2 SQIVND (reference sequence). CDR3 region: CASSTGLAGAYEQYF. DNA of the CDR3: TGTGCCAGTAGTACAGGACTAGCGGGGGCCTACGAGCAGTACTTC.

The chain has TRBV6-2 or TRBV6-3 and TRBJ2-3; TRBD1 aligns across 8 bases. CDR3 length: 16 residues. Germline lookup yields CDR1 MNHEY and CDR2 SVGEGT. V trimming: 0 bases; J trimming: 4 bases; junction bases outside the gene matches: 6. The CDR3 nucleotides are TGTGCCAGCAGTTACTCGACTGGGACAGGACCAGATACGCAGTATTTT. It codes for CASSYSTGTGPDTQYF.

There are a few counts of this clonotype. The chain couples TRBV10-3 to TRBJ2-7; 7 bases fit TRBD1. The CDR3 has 13 residues. Germline CDR1 is ENHRY and CDR2 is SYGVKD. J was trimmed by 6 bases and V by 6 bases; bases with no gene match: 8. CDR3 DNA: TGTGCCATCAGGGGGACAGCGTCGGGCGAGCAGTACTTC. Protein product: CAIRGTASGEQYF.

The chain is built from TRBV5-4 and TRBJ2-7; D ambiguous. V was cut by 2 bases and J by 5 bases, with 8 bases left in between. The germline gives CDR1 SGHNT, CDR2 YYREEE (reference sequence). The CDR3 is 12 residues long. CDR3 loop: CASSLDQNEQYF. CDR3 DNA sequence: TGTGCCAGCAGCTTAGACCAGAACGAGCAGTACTTC. The full variable domain, with the rest looked up from reference TRBV5-4 and TRBJ2-7, is ETGVTQSPTHLIKTRGQQVTLRCSSQSGHNTVSWYQQALGQGPQFIFQYYREEENGRGNFPPRFSGLQFPNYSSELNVNALELDDSALYLCASSLDQNEQYFGPGTRLTVT.

This clonotype was observed a few times. The genes are TRBV5-4 and TRBJ2-7; 7 bases match TRBD1. Germline V gene lookup returns CDR1 SGHNT and CDR2 YYREEE (reference sequence). The CDR3 is 14 residues long. Trimming at V came to 0 bases and at J to 6 bases, leaving 6 bases not matched to a gene. The CDR3 nucleotides are TGTGCCAGCAGCTTGGTCCGGGACAGTGCCGAGCAGTACTTC. Translated, it gives CASSLVRDSAEQYF.

This clonotype was recorded a few times. The chain couples TRBV20-1 to TRBJ2-7, with 7 positions matching TRBD1. The CDR3 sequence is 14 residues long. J lost 2 bases, V lost 5 bases, and 9 bases had no gene match. Germline CDR1 DFQATT, CDR2 SNEGSKA (reference sequence). As DNA, the CDR3 is TGCAGTGCTTTCGACAGGGTCGTGGCCTACGAGCAGTACTTC. Amino acid sequence: CSAFDRVVAYEQYF.

By its share, this clonotype is medium-sized. The CDR3 loop is CASSFGLGETQYF. As DNA, the CDR3 is TGTGCCAGCAGCTTCGGACTAGGAGAGACCCAGTACTTC. The V gene is TRBV7-2, the J gene TRBJ2-5; TRBD2 matches 7 bases. There are 13 residues in the CDR3. The V segment lost 3 bases and the J segment 4 bases; nucleotides outside the gene matches: 2. The germline V gene encodes CDR1 SGHTA and CDR2 FQGNSA.

The chain uses TRBV7-2 and TRBJ2-3, with D uncertain. The CDR3 has 13 residues. CDR1 is SGHTA, CDR2 FQGNSA, per germline. The germline V and J ends were trimmed by 4 bases and 2 bases, with 7 bases remaining between them. CDR3 sequence (DNA): TGTGCCAGCAGCTCCCTCTACACAGATACGCAGTATTTT. It specifies CASSSLYTDTQYF.

This clonotype occurred many times. The rearrangement links TRBV20-1 to TRBJ1-1; the D is unclear. The CDR3 runs to 13 residues. The germline V gene has CDR1 DFQATT and CDR2 SNEGSKA (reference sequence). V lost 6 bases to trimming and J lost 3 bases, with 14 bases between them. This CDR3 is CSARKTPHTEAFF. The CDR3 DNA is TGCAGTGCCCGCAAGACCCCCCACACTGAAGCTTTCTTT.

The sample holds a few counts of this clonotype. The chain uses TRBV7-2 and TRBJ1-6, with D uncertain. This CDR3 contains 13 residues. V was trimmed by 3 bases and J by 7 bases, leaving 7 bases between them. Germline CDR1 and CDR2: SGHTA and FQGNSA. The CDR3 loop reads CASSFWENSPLHF. CDR3 nucleotides: TGTGCCAGCAGCTTCTGGGAAAATTCACCCCTCCACTTT.

This clonotype was picked up many times. The chain carries TRBV29-1 and TRBJ2-7, with 7 bases matching TRBD1. Per germline, CDR1 SQVTM and CDR2 ANQGSEA. The CDR3 has 11 amino acids. Germline trimming cut 5 bases from V and 5 bases from J; bases unmatched to any gene: 3. Here the CDR3 DNA reads TGCAGCGTTCAAACAGGGGACGAGCAGTACTTC. Its protein is CSVQTGDEQYF.